This record covers a single T cell receptor beta chain. Its recognized antigen is unknown. Qualities for individual bases were not recorded, and no much larger clone is one base off. The time point label here, explained by the study, means: late sampling 161 to 241 days after vaccination in a few convalescent patients. The treatment or condition label of this sample denotes: roughly 11-day PBMC culture with coronavirus spike peptide pools or control peptides (ViraFEST assay). To expand antigen-specific T cells with peptide pools and then pick out the expanded clonotypes through TCR sequencing, the study relied on the ViraFEST assay. The convalescent patients' positive SARS-CoV-2 PCR tests fell between March and December 2020, which was before the Alpha, Beta and Delta variants emerged in the United States. Each well held 1.5 million to 2.5 million PBMCs cultured with 9 to 10 ug/ml peptide pools in IMDM containing roughly 4.7% human AB serum and roughly 9.3 IU/ml IL-2. Half of the culture medium was replaced with fresh IL-2-containing medium on days 3 and 7. After roughly nine days of culture, CD4+ T cells were isolated by negative selection using the EasySep CD4+ T cell isolation kit. Ficoll-Paque Plus gradient centrifugation was used to isolate PBMCs from whole blood, and the isolated PBMCs were then either used fresh or cryopreserved at -140C. Each culture condition was generally run in triplicate wells.

Library construction relied on PCR. DNA from cultured CD4+ T cells was subjected to TCR sequencing with the Oncomine TCR Beta short-read assay at the Johns Hopkins FTIC core. The QIAamp micro DNA kit was used to extract genomic DNA from the cultured CD4+ T cells. The Oncomine TCR Beta libraries from cultured CD4+ T cells were pooled using unique dual indexes and then sequenced on an Illumina iSeq 100. Turning to the authors' computational methods: Non-productive sequences were removed, and CDR3s not starting with C, not ending with F or W, or shorter than 7 amino acids were discarded. Antigen-specific clonotypes were identified with the MANAFEST web application by comparing peptide-stimulated wells with reference and other culture wells. An FDR below 0.05, an odds ratio above 5, and a productive frequency above 0.1% in at least two of three replicate wells were required for clones to be considered positive. A clonotype was classed as cross-reactive if the clonotype showed significant expansion both in SARS-CoV-2 spike wells and in at least one common cold coronavirus spike condition. Similarity between CDR3 sequences was evaluated in R version 3.6.1 using Levenshtein distances (stringdist) and unrooted phylogenetic trees (ape). In-frame beta chains were kept once TCRdb had trimmed the public reads at Q25 with fastp and called clones with MiXCR. Identical CDR3 proteins give one entry, which carries the most common genes and DNA. For this entry, the V and J calls and clone size follow TCRdb and not the study's own pipeline. A total of around 18,000 distinct CDR3 sequences appear in this sample, around 50% of them only once. 20% to 25% of the sample rests with the top ten.

The entry originates in a study of vaccination and CD4 T cells after COVID-19 (dated by TCRdb to 2021 to 2024). As for the study more broadly: Convalescent patients had a positive SARS-CoV-2 result on nasal swab PCR, and of these patients, 8 or 9 had mild disease and one had severe disease. In the convalescent cohort there were six males and four females, among whom were two Hispanic individuals, seven Caucasians, two Asians and one multiracial person. Participants got two doses of the Pfizer-BioNTech BNT162b2 vaccine (n=8) or two doses of the Moderna mRNA-1273 vaccine (n=2). Post-COVID blood samples from convalescent patients were collected a median of approximately 100 days after diagnosis, with a range of roughly 35 to 180 days. Post-vaccine blood samples were taken a median of roughly 72 days after the second vaccine dose, with a range of 14 to 241 days. A few convalescent patients gave samples both early after vaccination (day 14) and late after vaccination (days 161 to 241). For stimulating the cultures, overlapping spike peptide pools were used, derived from SARS-CoV-2 as well as from the common cold coronaviruses HCoV-NL63, HCoV-OC43 and HCoV-229E. As controls, cultures received a CEFX viral epitope pool (the positive control), an HIV-1 Nef peptide pool (the negative control), or no peptide at all. The spike-specific CD4+ TCR repertoire was compared before and after mRNA vaccination in fewer than eleven COVID-19 convalescent patients and a handful of infection-naive healthy vaccine recipients. What the research found in general, with its limitations: In convalescent patients, nearly all vaccine-specific clones (304 of 307) were found to be mono-reactive for SARS-CoV-2 spike rather than cross-reactive with common cold coronaviruses. The median number of SARS-CoV-2-reactive clonotypes rose from 20 to 25 after infection to a few dozen after vaccination, but the change was not significant. In convalescent patients, a median about 86% of post-vaccine SARS-CoV-2-reactive clones were detected only after vaccination, suggesting vaccine-specific priming. The number of convalescent patients in the study was relatively small, and the study did not examine early timepoints following natural infection.

The germline V gene provides CDR1 MNHEY and CDR2 SVGEGT. The CDR3 runs 13 amino acids, cysteine and phenylalanine included. Only the CDR3 region is kept as DNA, spanning 39 bases read in frame from base 1. At the junction V is shortened by 3 bases and J by 1 base, with 6 bases in between. The sequencing here drew on CD4+ T cells from blood, cultured in vitro, taken about 7 months after SARS-CoV-2 vaccination. The V and J genes are TRBV6-2 or TRBV6-3 and TRBJ1-2; no D gene call is confident. The receptor's source is a human donor who had recovered from COVID-19. At the DNA level, the sequence is TGTGCCAGCAGTTATTCCGGTAACTATGGCTACACCTTC. Its translation reads: CASSYSGNYGYTF.